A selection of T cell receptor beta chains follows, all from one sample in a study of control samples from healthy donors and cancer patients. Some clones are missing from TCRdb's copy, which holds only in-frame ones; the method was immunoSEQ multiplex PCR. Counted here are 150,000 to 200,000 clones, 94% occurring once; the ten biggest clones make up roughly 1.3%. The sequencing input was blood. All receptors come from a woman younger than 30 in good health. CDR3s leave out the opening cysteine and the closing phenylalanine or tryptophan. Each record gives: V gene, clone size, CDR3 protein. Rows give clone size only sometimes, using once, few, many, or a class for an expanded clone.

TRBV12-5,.,ASGLGQGAYNEQF
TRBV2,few,ASSEPRRGRSYNEQF
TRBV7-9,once,ASSYRPGIYSYEQY
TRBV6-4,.,ASSPQGQAEAF
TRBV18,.,ASSPNRGEQPQH
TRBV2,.,ASSEQGLANTGELF
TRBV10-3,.,AISEPSDAGSPLH
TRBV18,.,ASSPRGLVLSSYNEQF
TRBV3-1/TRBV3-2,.,ASRKRSSYNSPLH
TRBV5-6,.,ASSSASNYGYT
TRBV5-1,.,ASSLGGDTEAF
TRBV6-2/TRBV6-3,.,ASSPGWNQPQH
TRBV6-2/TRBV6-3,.,ASSYSRGNYGYT
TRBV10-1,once,ASSGQGAIRSEQF
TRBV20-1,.,SAQGTETQY
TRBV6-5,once,ASSSRRGIYNEQF
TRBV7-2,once,ASSRDIGNTIY
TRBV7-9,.,ASSRNQGGYGYT
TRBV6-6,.,ASSSSTASYNSPLH
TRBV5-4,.,ASSQSTGFDYEQY
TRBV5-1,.,ASSLSGGNYGYT
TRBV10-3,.,AISESLQPQH
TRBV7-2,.,ASSPKWLAGGPSKRTQY
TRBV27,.,ASSFSPGTVNNEQF
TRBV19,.,ASSTGTGDMNTEAF
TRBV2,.,ASRGWAYGYT
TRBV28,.,ASLNPGEPEAF
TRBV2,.,ASSRQGTEAF
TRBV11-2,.,ASSFGSLAEAF
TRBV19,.,ASSRQGRETQY
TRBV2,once,ASRVNYGYT
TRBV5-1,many,ASSSTGTDYGGELF
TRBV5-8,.,ASSLWGRGPSGNTIY
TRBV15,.,ATSRARGTANTGELF
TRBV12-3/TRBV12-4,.,ASSFGSQPQH
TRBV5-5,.,ASSLWDLQETQY
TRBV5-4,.,ASSPPRVAGASEQY
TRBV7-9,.,ASSLDREEDTQY
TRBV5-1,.,ASSSLAGDYEQY
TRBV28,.,ASSLARGDPPGGKLF
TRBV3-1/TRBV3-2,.,ASSDNGQEETQY
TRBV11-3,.,ASVGGYT
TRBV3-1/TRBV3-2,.,ASSQVSGRGGGYT
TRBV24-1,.,ATSDRDLQETQY
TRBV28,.,ASSLGERELF
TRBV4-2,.,ASSHHFEARGTQY
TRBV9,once,ASSVEDTQY